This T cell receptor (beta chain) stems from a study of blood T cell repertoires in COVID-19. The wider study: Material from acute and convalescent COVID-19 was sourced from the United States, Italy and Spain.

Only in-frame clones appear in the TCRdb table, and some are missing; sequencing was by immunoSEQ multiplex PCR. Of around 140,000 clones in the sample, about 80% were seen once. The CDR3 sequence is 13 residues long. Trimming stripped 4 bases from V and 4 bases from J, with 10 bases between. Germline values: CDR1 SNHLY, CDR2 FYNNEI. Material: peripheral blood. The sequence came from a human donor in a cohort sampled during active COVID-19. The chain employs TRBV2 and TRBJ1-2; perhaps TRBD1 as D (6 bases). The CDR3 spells CASSGDKIYGYTF. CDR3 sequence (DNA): TGTGCCAGCAGTGGGGACAAGATCTATGGCTACACCTTC.